The 18 T cell receptor beta chains presented below share a single source sample, sequenced in a study of primary melanoma T cells and metastatic recurrence. Profiling relied on immunoSEQ multiplex PCR, and the TCRdb table lists in-frame clones only, not all of them. Here the sample spans approximately 200 clones, roughly 90% being singletons. The sequenced sample was melanoma tumor tissue. Receptors originate from a human donor with melanoma.

In DNA form, the CDR3 reads TGTGCCAGCAGACCTAAACAGGGAGTTAACACTGAAGCTTTCTTT. It translates to CASRPKQGVNTEAFF. The V call is TRBV6-8, the J call TRBJ1-1, with D perhaps TRBD1 (6 bases). The V end lost 6 bases, the J end lost 2 bases, and 16 bases lay between the germline ends. CDR1 is MNHGY and CDR2 is SAAAGT in the germline V gene. CDR3 length: 15 residues.

This sequence joins TRBV19 and TRBJ1-2, with D possibly matching TRBD1 (5 bases). V was trimmed by 7 bases and J by 7 bases, leaving 13 bases between them. The CDR3 spans 12 residues. Per germline, CDR1 LNHDA and CDR2 SQIVND (reference sequence). The CDR3 loop is CASKLYGGGYTF. The CDR3 coding sequence is TGTGCCAGTAAGCTTTATGGGGGTGGCTACACCTTC.

V gene TRBV14 combines with J gene TRBJ2-3; D unresolved. Germline V gives CDR1 SGHDN, CDR2 FVKESK. CDR3 size: 16 residues. The germline V and J ends were trimmed by 2 bases and 1 base, with 13 bases remaining between them. CDR3 coding DNA: TGTGCCAGCAGCCAAATAGCAAGCGCCGGCACAGATACGCAGTATTTT. Residues: CASSQIASAGTDTQYF.

The V gene is TRBV12-5, the J gene TRBJ2-1; D unclear. The germline CDR1 and CDR2 sequences are LGHNT and FRNRAP. CDR3 length equals 13 residues. V was pared by 1 base and J by 13 bases, with 14 bases between. DNA of the CDR3: TGTGCTAGTGGTTTGGGAACAGTCCCATCACAGTTCTTC. Amino acid sequence: CASGLGTVPSQFF.

The genes are TRBV30 and TRBJ2-3; perhaps TRBD2 as D (5 bases). V was pared by 4 bases and J by 5 bases, with 19 bases between. Looked up from germline, CDR1 is GTSNPN and CDR2 is SVGIG (reference sequence). There are 15 residues in the CDR3. DNA of the CDR3: TGTGCCTGGAACCCGCCGGGGAGTGTACGAGATACGCAGTATTTT. Its protein product is CAWNPPGSVRDTQYF.

The gene calls are TRBV28 and TRBJ1-5; 10 bases map to TRBD1. Germline lookup yields CDR1 MDHEN and CDR2 SYDVKM. V lost 5 bases to trimming and J lost 3 bases; unmatched junction nucleotides: 10. The CDR3 contains 17 residues. CDR3: CASSVIWGQGPNQPQHF. The CDR3 nucleotides read TGTGCCAGCAGTGTTATATGGGGACAGGGGCCCAATCAGCCCCAGCATTTT. The complete variable domain, with remaining parts taken from reference TRBV28 and TRBJ1-5, reads DVKVTQSSRYLVKRTGEKVFLECVQDMDHENMFWYRQDPGLGLRLIYFSYDVKMKEKGDIPEGYSVSREKKERFSLILESASTNQTSMYLCASSVIWGQGPNQPQHFGDGTRLSIL.

This chain uses TRBV6-8 with TRBJ1-5; D not certain. The CDR3 has 13 residues. Trimming removed 2 bases from V and 7 bases from J, with 9 bases in between. Germline CDR1 reads MNHGY; CDR2 reads SAAAGT. CDR3 sequence (DNA): TGTGCCAGCAGTTACGATGGGAGGCAGCCCCAGCATTTT. Translated: CASSYDGRQPQHF.

Here the CDR3 reads CASSQWHSRYGYTF. The CDR3 coding sequence is TGTGCCAGCAGCCAATGGCACAGTCGGTATGGCTACACCTTC. The chain has TRBV16 and TRBJ1-2; D ambiguous. Germline values: CDR1 KGHSY, CDR2 FQNENV. This CDR3 contains 14 residues. Trimming left V 1 base short and J 5 bases short, with 11 bases between.

This clone was observed a handful of times. J is TRBJ2-3 and V is TRBV11-3; D is possibly TRBD2 (5 bases). There are 14 residues in the CDR3. Germline CDR1 reads SGHNT; CDR2 reads YENEEA. Trimming removed 2 bases at V and 3 bases at J, with 9 bases between. This CDR3 reads CASSLTGLTDTQYF. The CDR3 DNA reads as TGTGCCAGCAGCTTAACGGGGTTGACAGATACGCAGTATTTT.

This chain uses TRBV19 with TRBJ2-7; TRBD2 aligns across 10 bases. V lost 0 bases to trimming and J lost 3 bases; unmatched junction nucleotides: 5. The CDR3 spans 16 residues. CDR1 and CDR2 from the germline V gene are LNHDA and SQIVND (reference sequence). CDR3 nucleotide sequence: TGTGCCAGTAGTATAGATATTACTAGCGGGATCTACGAGCAGTACTTC. Residues: CASSIDITSGIYEQYF.

The chain combines TRBV6-8 with TRBJ2-2, with 7 bases identical to TRBD1. Germline CDR1 is MNHGY and CDR2 is SAAAGT. The CDR3 covers 13 residues. Germline trimming cut 1 base from V and 13 bases from J; bases unmatched to any gene: 6. CDR3 in amino acids: CASSYFTGDRLFF. CDR3 bases: TGTGCCAGCAGTTACTTTACAGGGGACCGGCTGTTTTTT.

The rearrangement links TRBV19 to TRBJ2-5; 11 nucleotides agree with TRBD1. CDR3 length: 14 amino acids. Unmatched junction bases numbered 2, after V lost 4 bases and J lost 4 bases. Germline-derived CDR1 and CDR2 are LNHDA and SQIVND (reference sequence). The CDR3 coding sequence is TGTGCCAGTAGTACTGGGACAGGGGGAGAGACCCAGTACTTC. The encoded protein is CASSTGTGGETQYF. The complete variable domain, with remaining parts taken from reference TRBV19 and TRBJ2-5, reads DGGITQSPKYLFRKEGQNVTLSCEQNLNHDAMYWYRQDPGQGLRLIYYSQIVNDFQKGDIAEGYSVSREKKESFPLTVTSAQKNPTAFYLCASSTGTGGETQYFGPGTRLLVL.

This chain connects TRBV11-3 to TRBJ1-6; D remains ambiguous. Germline V gene sequence: CDR1 SGHNT, CDR2 YENEEA. Trimming removed 3 bases from V and 9 bases from J, with 15 bases in between. The CDR3 has 15 residues. The CDR3 DNA sequence: TGTGCCAGCAGCTTGGCCTCGACGGGCCTTTCACCCCTCCACTTT. Translation gives CASSLASTGLSPLHF.

The chain carries TRBV6-8 and TRBJ1-5; 7 bases match TRBD1. The CDR3 sequence is 14 residues long. V lost 6 bases to trimming and J lost 6 bases; unmatched junction nucleotides: 8. From germline, CDR1 is MNHGY and CDR2 SAAAGT. The CDR3 nucleotides are TGTGCCAGCAGCCGACAGGGCGGGAGTCAGCCCCAGCATTTT. Protein sequence: CASSRQGGSQPQHF.

This chain joins TRBV9 and TRBJ2-7, with 10 bases matching TRBD1. Trimming cost V 6 bases and J 6 bases; bases outside gene matches: 9. Germline-derived CDR1 and CDR2 are SGDLS and YYNGEE. CDR3 size: 14 residues. CDR3 protein: CASNTGTGVGEQYF. CDR3 coding DNA: TGTGCCAGCAATACCGGGACAGGGGTTGGCGAGCAGTACTTC.

This clone was seen only once. This chain joins TRBV19 and TRBJ2-1, with D uncertain. From germline, CDR1 is LNHDA and CDR2 SQIVND (reference sequence). Between the trimmed V and J ends, which lost 3 bases and 9 bases, there was a span of 6 bases. The CDR3 is 11 residues long. The CDR3 nucleotides read TGTGCCAGTAGTATCGAAGTTGAGCAGTTCTTC. This translates into CASSIEVEQFF. The whole variable domain, remainder taken from reference TRBV19 and TRBJ2-1, is DGGITQSPKYLFRKEGQNVTLSCEQNLNHDAMYWYRQDPGQGLRLIYYSQIVNDFQKGDIAEGYSVSREKKESFPLTVTSAQKNPTAFYLCASSIEVEQFFGPGTRLTVL.

The rearrangement uses TRBV6-4 and TRBJ2-7, with D possibly being TRBD1 (5 bases). V was cut by 7 bases and J by 4 bases, with 8 bases left in between. Germline assignment: CDR1 MRHNA and CDR2 SNTAGT. The CDR3 extends over 11 amino acids. As DNA, the CDR3 is TGTGCCAGCATAAAGGGGTACGAGCAGTACTTC. Translating gives CASIKGYEQYF.

The rearrangement uses TRBV10-2 and TRBJ2-7, with D unclear. The CDR3 length is 14 residues. V was trimmed by 1 base and J by 2 bases, leaving 9 bases between them. Germline V gene sequence: CDR1 WSHSY, CDR2 SAAADI. DNA of the CDR3: TGCGCCAGCAGTGAGTACAAGGCCGCCTACGAGCAGTACTTC. It codes for CASSEYKAAYEQYF.